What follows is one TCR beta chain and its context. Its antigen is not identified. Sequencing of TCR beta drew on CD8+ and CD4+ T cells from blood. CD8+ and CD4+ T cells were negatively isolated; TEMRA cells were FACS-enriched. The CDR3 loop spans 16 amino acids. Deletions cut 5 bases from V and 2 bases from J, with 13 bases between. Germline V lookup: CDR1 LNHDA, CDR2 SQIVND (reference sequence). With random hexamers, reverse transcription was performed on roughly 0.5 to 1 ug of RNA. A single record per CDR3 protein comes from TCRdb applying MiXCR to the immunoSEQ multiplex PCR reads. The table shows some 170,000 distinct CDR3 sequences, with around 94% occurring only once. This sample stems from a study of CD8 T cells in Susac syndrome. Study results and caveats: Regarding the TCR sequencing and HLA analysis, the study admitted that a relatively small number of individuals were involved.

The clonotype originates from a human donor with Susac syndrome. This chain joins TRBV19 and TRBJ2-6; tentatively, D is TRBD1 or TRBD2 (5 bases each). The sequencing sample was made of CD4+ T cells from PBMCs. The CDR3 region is CASSVLGTAGANVLTF. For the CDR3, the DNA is TGTGCCAGTAGTGTCTTAGGGACGGCTGGGGCCAACGTCCTGACTTTC.